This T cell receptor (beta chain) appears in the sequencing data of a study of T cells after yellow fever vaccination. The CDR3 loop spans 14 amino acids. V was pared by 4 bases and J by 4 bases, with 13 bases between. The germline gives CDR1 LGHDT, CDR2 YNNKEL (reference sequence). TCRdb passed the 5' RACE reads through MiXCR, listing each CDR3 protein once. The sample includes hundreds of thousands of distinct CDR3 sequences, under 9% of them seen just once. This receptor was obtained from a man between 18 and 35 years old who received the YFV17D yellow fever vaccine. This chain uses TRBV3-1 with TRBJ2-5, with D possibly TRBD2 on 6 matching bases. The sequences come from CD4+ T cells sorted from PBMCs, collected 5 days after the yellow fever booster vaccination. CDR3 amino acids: CASSRTEGGETQYF. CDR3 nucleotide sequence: TGTGCCAGCAGCCGGACGGAGGGTGGAGAGACCCAGTACTTC.